This is a list of T cell receptor beta chains from one sample in a study of blood T cell repertoires in COVID-19. The repertoire was sequenced with immunoSEQ multiplex PCR; TCRdb's copy has only in-frame clones and lacks some. This sample carries 200,000 to 300,000 clones, about 91% of them seen once, and the ten largest clones take about 2.5%. The sequenced sample consisted of PBMCs or T cells enriched from blood (not recorded which). The receptors here all came from a woman in her thirties or forties with acute COVID-19. The CDR3 runs from the conserved cysteine through the conserved F or W. The D gene is left open where the match is weak. Some rows have no size entry. The others give once, few or many, or a class for an expanded clone.

CDR3nt: TGTGCCTGGAGTGCCCTTAGCGGGGGCGTCCTTGGGGCCAAAAACATTCAGTACTTC; CDR3aa: CAWSALSGGVLGAKNIQYF; abundance: NA; d_gene: TRBD2; j_gene: TRBJ2-4; v_gene: TRBV30
CDR3nt: TGTGCCAGCAGCCCACAGACTGAGGGAGCTTTCTTT; CDR3aa: CASSPQTEGAFF; abundance: NA; d_gene: NA; j_gene: TRBJ1-1; v_gene: TRBV7-9
CDR3nt: TGCGCCAGCAGCCTCGGGACTAGCGGGACATTCACAGATACGCAGTATTTT; CDR3aa: CASSLGTSGTFTDTQYF; abundance: NA; d_gene: TRBD2; j_gene: TRBJ2-3; v_gene: TRBV5-1
CDR3nt: TGTGCCAGCAGCCACGCGGCTTCCTACGAGCAGTACTTC; CDR3aa: CASSHAASYEQYF; abundance: NA; d_gene: NA; j_gene: TRBJ2-7; v_gene: TRBV3-1/TRBV3-2
CDR3nt: TGTGCCATCAGGAATGGGACAGGGGGCCCCTACGAGCAGTACTTC; CDR3aa: CAIRNGTGGPYEQYF; abundance: few; d_gene: TRBD1; j_gene: TRBJ2-7; v_gene: TRBV10-3
CDR3nt: TGTGCCAGCAGCTTAAGTGATCAGGGGGCGCGGAGACTGTTTTTT; CDR3aa: CASSLSDQGARRLFF; abundance: NA; d_gene: TRBD1; j_gene: TRBJ1-4; v_gene: TRBV7-2
CDR3nt: TGTGCCAGCAACACAGGGGCTGGAAACACCATATATTTT; CDR3aa: CASNTGAGNTIYF; abundance: NA; d_gene: TRBD1; j_gene: TRBJ1-3; v_gene: TRBV9
CDR3nt: TGTGCCAGCAGCTTTACAGGGGGCAACTATGGCTACACCTTC; CDR3aa: CASSFTGGNYGYTF; abundance: NA; d_gene: TRBD1; j_gene: TRBJ1-2; v_gene: TRBV5-6
CDR3nt: TGTGCCAGCAGCTTCAACAGGGGTCACCGAAACACTGAAGCTTTCTTT; CDR3aa: CASSFNRGHRNTEAFF; abundance: NA; d_gene: TRBD1; j_gene: TRBJ1-1; v_gene: TRBV5-4
CDR3nt: TGTGCCAGCAGCCCTCAGTACCAAGAGACCCAGTACTTC; CDR3aa: CASSPQYQETQYF; abundance: NA; d_gene: NA; j_gene: TRBJ2-5; v_gene: TRBV5-6
CDR3nt: TGTGCCAGCAGTACAGGGGGCACCCAGCATTTT; CDR3aa: CASSTGGTQHF; abundance: NA; d_gene: TRBD1; j_gene: TRBJ1-5; v_gene: TRBV12-3/TRBV12-4
CDR3nt: TGCGCCAGCATCCCGGGACAGGTTCTGAATGGCTACACCTTC; CDR3aa: CASIPGQVLNGYTF; abundance: NA; d_gene: TRBD1; j_gene: TRBJ1-2; v_gene: TRBV4-3
CDR3nt: TGTGCCAGCAGATCGGACAGAGATGAAAAACTGTTTTTT; CDR3aa: CASRSDRDEKLFF; abundance: once; d_gene: NA; j_gene: TRBJ1-4; v_gene: TRBV2
CDR3nt: TGCGCCAGCAGCCAAGATCCTGGACAGGGGGGTATTTATGGCTACACCTTC; CDR3aa: CASSQDPGQGGIYGYTF; abundance: once; d_gene: TRBD1; j_gene: TRBJ1-2; v_gene: TRBV4-3
CDR3nt: TGCGCCACCGACGGGTTATCGACAGATACGCAGTATTTT; CDR3aa: CATDGLSTDTQYF; abundance: NA; d_gene: NA; j_gene: TRBJ2-3; v_gene: TRBV10-2
CDR3nt: TGTGCCAGCAGCGAAGTCGGGGGGGCCCTCGGTGGCTACACCTTC; CDR3aa: CASSEVGGALGGYTF; abundance: once; d_gene: NA; j_gene: TRBJ1-2; v_gene: TRBV7-2
CDR3nt: TGCGCCAGCAGCTTGCGGGGAGAGGTCGACAATGAGCAGTTCTTC; CDR3aa: CASSLRGEVDNEQFF; abundance: once; d_gene: NA; j_gene: TRBJ2-1; v_gene: TRBV5-1
CDR3nt: TGCGCCAGCAGCCTAAGCCGGGGGGATACGCAGTATTTT; CDR3aa: CASSLSRGDTQYF; abundance: NA; d_gene: NA; j_gene: TRBJ2-3; v_gene: TRBV4-1
CDR3nt: TGTGCCAGCAGCCTGATAATACTAGCGGGAGCGTCAGAGACCCAGTACTTC; CDR3aa: CASSLIILAGASETQYF; abundance: few; d_gene: TRBD2; j_gene: TRBJ2-5; v_gene: TRBV5-6
CDR3nt: TGTGCCAGCAGCTTAGGAGTGCTGCGGTCCCCCCATGGCTACACCTTC; CDR3aa: CASSLGVLRSPHGYTF; abundance: once; d_gene: NA; j_gene: TRBJ1-2; v_gene: TRBV11-2
CDR3nt: TGTGCCAGTAGTAGATGGGGGGATCGAACTAATGAAAAACTGTTTTTT; CDR3aa: CASSRWGDRTNEKLFF; abundance: once; d_gene: NA; j_gene: TRBJ1-4; v_gene: TRBV19
CDR3nt: TGTGCCAGCAGCTTACAGGGGGAAAGAAGCTACACCTTC; CDR3aa: CASSLQGERSYTF; abundance: NA; d_gene: TRBD1; j_gene: TRBJ1-2; v_gene: TRBV5-4
CDR3nt: TGTGCCAGCAGCCCTTGGGGGAGGGAGGGTGAAAAACTGTTTTTT; CDR3aa: CASSPWGREGEKLFF; abundance: NA; d_gene: NA; j_gene: TRBJ1-4; v_gene: TRBV9
CDR3nt: TGTGCCAGCAGCCCACGGGCGACTAGCGGGGGGGCTGGCACCGGGGAGCTGTTTTTT; CDR3aa: CASSPRATSGGAGTGELFF; abundance: NA; d_gene: TRBD2; j_gene: TRBJ2-2; v_gene: TRBV7-2
CDR3nt: TGTGCCAGCAGCCCAGGACAGGGGGCGTATTCACCCCTCCACTTT; CDR3aa: CASSPGQGAYSPLHF; abundance: NA; d_gene: TRBD1; j_gene: TRBJ1-6; v_gene: TRBV7-2
CDR3nt: TGTGCCAGCAGCAAAAACAGGGGAAGCTCCTACAATGAGCAGTTCTTC; CDR3aa: CASSKNRGSSYNEQFF; abundance: NA; d_gene: NA; j_gene: TRBJ2-1; v_gene: TRBV21-1
CDR3nt: TGTGCCAGCAGTTACCCGGACAATGAGCAGTTCTTC; CDR3aa: CASSYPDNEQFF; abundance: NA; d_gene: NA; j_gene: TRBJ2-1; v_gene: TRBV6-5
CDR3nt: TGTGCCAGCAGTCCGGGATATGGCTACACCTTC; CDR3aa: CASSPGYGYTF; abundance: NA; d_gene: NA; j_gene: TRBJ1-2; v_gene: TRBV6-5
CDR3nt: TGTGCCAGCAGCAGGCGGGACAGGGAAAGGAGCACTGAAGCTTTCTTT; CDR3aa: CASSRRDRERSTEAFF; abundance: once; d_gene: TRBD1; j_gene: TRBJ1-1; v_gene: TRBV13
CDR3nt: TGTGCCAGCAGAGCCGGACAGGGAAGAGGCTACACCTTC; CDR3aa: CASRAGQGRGYTF; abundance: NA; d_gene: TRBD1; j_gene: TRBJ1-2; v_gene: TRBV6-5
CDR3nt: TGTGCCAGCAGCCCTGACAGGGAAACCTACAATGAGCAGTTCTTC; CDR3aa: CASSPDRETYNEQFF; abundance: NA; d_gene: TRBD1; j_gene: TRBJ2-1; v_gene: TRBV11-2
CDR3nt: TGTGCCAGCTACCACGGGGGAGAGACCCAGTACTTC; CDR3aa: CASYHGGETQYF; abundance: NA; d_gene: NA; j_gene: TRBJ2-5; v_gene: TRBV30
CDR3nt: TGCAGCGTTGGGGGCCCTAGCACAGATACGCAGTATTTT; CDR3aa: CSVGGPSTDTQYF; abundance: few; d_gene: NA; j_gene: TRBJ2-3; v_gene: TRBV29-1
CDR3nt: TGTGCCAGCTCATCACGGCAGGGATTACCGTACTTC; CDR3aa: CASSSRQGLPYF; abundance: NA; d_gene: NA; j_gene: TRBJ2-4; v_gene: TRBV18